Here is one T cell receptor beta chain with its context. What it binds is not known. The memory T cells were sequenced right after ex vivo isolation, without culture. Data came from immunoSEQ multiplex PCR; TCRdb stores just in-frame clones and leaves some out. The data contain about 24,000 clones, about 93% of them singletons. This sample is part of a study of CD4 T cell repertoires in COVID-19. General study results and limits: In SARS-CoV and/or HKU1 spike cultures, between roughly 7 and 27% of SARS-CoV-2 clonotypes reappeared. Suggested intraclonal diversification: top SARS-CoV-2-reactive clonotypes appeared in two or three memory subsets.

There are 15 residues in the CDR3. CDR1 is SEHNR and CDR2 is FQNEAQ in the germline V gene (reference sequence). V was cut by 10 bases and J by 2 bases, with 21 bases left in between. The TCR was taken from a human donor who had COVID-19. This chain uses TRBV7-9 with TRBJ2-7, with D possibly being TRBD2 (5 bases). The specimen was circulating follicular helper CD4+ T cells (cTfh) from blood, collected before the COVID-19 pandemic. Here the CDR3 DNA reads TGTGCCATCGACTTATATCTAGCTTCAACCTACGAGCAGTACTTC. It specifies CAIDLYLASTYEQYF.